This record concerns one T cell receptor beta chain sequence. It lacks a known antigen. No base-level quality is on record; no much larger clone is a single base apart. TCRbeta CDR3 regions were amplified from genomic DNA by means of the immunoSEQ Assay, a bias-controlled multiplex PCR. The authors' pipeline ran thus. The number of nucleated cells in each sample was estimated by amplification of reference gene primers within the assay. To quantify the absolute abundance of each unique TCRbeta CDR3 rearrangement, sequence reads were collapsed and filtered. For each sample, productive Simpson clonality was calculated as the square root of Simpson's diversity index across productive rearrangements. TCRdb carries this immuneACCESS record with in-frame sequences only. Its versions omit some clonotypes, under half of them owing to an unresolved V gene in the studies checked, with the rest unexplained. V and J calls and clone size are given by that table; D and trimming were obtained from the DNA. This sample holds 250,000 to 400,000 clones; 90% were observed only once. Jointly, the top ten make up less than 3% of the sample.

CDR1 and CDR2 were assigned from the germline V gene (reference sequence) as LNHDA and SQIVND. The CDR3 covers 19 residues, taking in both the cysteine and the phenylalanine. Only the CDR3 region is kept as DNA, spanning 57 bases read in frame from base 1. V trim: 6 bases; J trim: 0 bases; unmatched bases: 12. These data belong to a study of blood T cell repertoires in COVID-19 (dated by TCRdb to between 2020 and 2021). Broadly, across the study: Samples covering the acute and convalescent phases of COVID-19 were provided by collaborators in the United States, Italy and Spain. The repertoires were released in a freely available public database intended as a resource for research on the immune response to SARS-CoV-2. Subjects who had been exposed to COVID-19, were actively infected with it, or had recovered from it provided the deeply sampled blood TCRbeta repertoires that made up the dataset. The sample metadata nearly always contained a de-identified subject ID, COVID-19 status, age in years and sex. Samples came from the ongoing ImmuneRACE study (first 160 participants) plus 1,254 subjects from 6 global collaborators. The material from the prospective study consisted of cDNA or gDNA derived from T cells, B-cell-depleted T cells, or PBMCs. Where available, HLA class I and class II types were taken from metadata supplied by the sample provider and were not determined by assay-based typing.

Summary of the overall study and its limitations: Clinical and demographic metadata were provided uncurated, with the amount varying by source and participant.

In Seattle, one collaborating source enrolled patients while the infection was active and tracked those patients longitudinally over the course of disease. Whole blood was collected in K2EDTA tubes by collaborating institutions according to the institutions' own protocols. For TCRbeta analysis, collaborators shipped samples in one of three forms: frozen whole blood, isolated PBMCs, or DNA extracted from either of those sample types. The sequence was collected from a woman in her twenties or thirties with COVID-19, enrolled during active disease. The sequence is built from TRBV19 and TRBJ2-6; TRBD1 agrees with 9 junctional bases. Sequenced material: peripheral blood. The DNA is TGTGCCAGTAGGTCCCTACCGGGACAGGGCCCCTCTGGGGCCAACGTCCTGACTTTC. It translates to CASRSLPGQGPSGANVLTF. When the CDR3 is completed using the reference TRBV19 and TRBJ2-6 genes on either side, the full variable domain is DGGITQSPKYLFRKEGQNVTLSCEQNLNHDAMYWYRQDPGQGLRLIYYSQIVNDFQKGDIAEGYSVSREKKESFPLTVTSAQKNPTAFYLCASRSLPGQGPSGANVLTFGAGSRLTVL.